This is a list of T cell receptor beta chains from one sample in a study of cytomegalovirus exposure and HLA in healthy donors. Assay: immunoSEQ multiplex PCR; the TCRdb copy retains only in-frame clones and omits some. The sample includes approximately 50,000 clones. The specimen sequenced was PBMCs. These receptors came from a female donor in good health and CMV-seronegative. CDR3s include the opening cysteine and the closing phenylalanine or tryptophan. The D gene is left open where the match is weak. The listing skips clone size in some rows; elsewhere it reads once, few, many or a size class.

CDR3nt: TGTGCCAGCACCAGCACCGGGGAGCTGTTTTTT; CDR3aa: CASTSTGELFF; d_gene: .; j_gene: TRBJ2-2; v_gene: TRBV6-1; abundance: .
CDR3nt: TGTGCCAGCAGTGACCCCGGGGGAGGCCACGAGCAGTACTTC; CDR3aa: CASSDPGGGHEQYF; d_gene: .; j_gene: TRBJ2-7; v_gene: TRBV2; abundance: .
CDR3nt: TGTGCCAGCAGCTTAGCGCCGGGTGACTCTGGAAACACCATATATTTT; CDR3aa: CASSLAPGDSGNTIYF; d_gene: .; j_gene: TRBJ1-3; v_gene: TRBV7-6; abundance: .
CDR3nt: TGTGCCACCAGGGCCACTAGCGGGGGGCCGAAAGATACGCAGTATTTT; CDR3aa: CATRATSGGPKDTQYF; d_gene: TRBD2; j_gene: TRBJ2-3; v_gene: TRBV27; abundance: .
CDR3nt: TGCGCCAGCAGCCAAGAACTAGCGGGAGAAACCTACGAGCAGTACTTC; CDR3aa: CASSQELAGETYEQYF; d_gene: TRBD2; j_gene: TRBJ2-7; v_gene: TRBV4-1; abundance: .
CDR3nt: TGCGCCAGCAGCCCCGGGACTAGCGGTTCTAGCACAGATACGCAGTATTTT; CDR3aa: CASSPGTSGSSTDTQYF; d_gene: TRBD2; j_gene: TRBJ2-3; v_gene: TRBV5-1; abundance: .
CDR3nt: TGTGCCATCAGCCCCCAGGCGGGAGGCATGGGTACGCAGTATTTT; CDR3aa: CAISPQAGGMGTQYF; d_gene: TRBD2; j_gene: TRBJ2-3; v_gene: TRBV10-3; abundance: .
CDR3nt: TGTGCCATCAGTGAAAAAGGAGGCAATCAGCCCCAGCATTTT; CDR3aa: CAISEKGGNQPQHF; d_gene: .; j_gene: TRBJ1-5; v_gene: TRBV10-3; abundance: .
CDR3nt: TGTGCCAGCAGCCAATTTGACAGGGACTACTATGGCTACACCTTC; CDR3aa: CASSQFDRDYYGYTF; d_gene: TRBD1; j_gene: TRBJ1-2; v_gene: TRBV6-6; abundance: .
CDR3nt: TGTGCCAGCAGCCCGACCATGGGCTATAACGGGGAGCTGTTTTTT; CDR3aa: CASSPTMGYNGELFF; d_gene: .; j_gene: TRBJ2-2; v_gene: TRBV7-6; abundance: .
CDR3nt: TGTGCCAGTAGTATAGGGATAGGAGGATACAACTATGGCTACACCTTC; CDR3aa: CASSIGIGGYNYGYTF; d_gene: .; j_gene: TRBJ1-2; v_gene: TRBV19; abundance: .
CDR3nt: TGTGCCAGCAGCCAAGTGTCTAGCGGGGACACCCGCCAAGAGACCCAGTACTTC; CDR3aa: CASSQVSSGDTRQETQYF; d_gene: TRBD2; j_gene: TRBJ2-5; v_gene: TRBV4-2; abundance: .
CDR3nt: TGTGCCAGTAGCAGGACAGGGGACACTGAAGCTTTCTTT; CDR3aa: CASSRTGDTEAFF; d_gene: TRBD1; j_gene: TRBJ1-1; v_gene: TRBV19; abundance: .
CDR3nt: TGTGCCAGCAGTTACATTCGGGGGTATCGGACTGAAGCTTTCTTT; CDR3aa: CASSYIRGYRTEAFF; d_gene: .; j_gene: TRBJ1-1; v_gene: TRBV6-5; abundance: .
CDR3nt: TGCAGCACTTGGGGGGATGGCACTGAAGCTTTCTTT; CDR3aa: CSTWGDGTEAFF; d_gene: .; j_gene: TRBJ1-1; v_gene: TRBV29-1; abundance: .
CDR3nt: TGTGCCAGTTCCACAGGGGGCGACGAGCAGTACTTC; CDR3aa: CASSTGGDEQYF; d_gene: TRBD1; j_gene: TRBJ2-7; v_gene: TRBV11-3; abundance: .
CDR3nt: TGTGCCAGCAGTCGAGACAGGGGAGTAGTCTATGGCTACACCTTC; CDR3aa: CASSRDRGVVYGYTF; d_gene: TRBD1; j_gene: TRBJ1-2; v_gene: TRBV27; abundance: .
CDR3nt: TGTGCCAGCAGTTTTCCGACAAATGAAAAACTGTTTTTT; CDR3aa: CASSFPTNEKLFF; d_gene: .; j_gene: TRBJ1-4; v_gene: TRBV6-1; abundance: .
CDR3nt: TGTGCCAGCAGTGTGCAGGAAACAGGGGGCGGCGGTGACATTCAGTACTTC; CDR3aa: CASSVQETGGGGDIQYF; d_gene: TRBD1; j_gene: TRBJ2-4; v_gene: TRBV28; abundance: .
CDR3nt: TGTGCCAGCAGTTTGGCTAGCGGGAGCTACGAGCAGTACTTC; CDR3aa: CASSLASGSYEQYF; d_gene: TRBD2; j_gene: TRBJ2-7; v_gene: TRBV6-5; abundance: .
CDR3nt: TGTGCCAGCAGCCCCCACAGGGGGAAACTGTTTTTT; CDR3aa: CASSPHRGKLFF; d_gene: TRBD1; j_gene: TRBJ1-4; v_gene: TRBV14; abundance: .
CDR3nt: TGTGCCTGGAGTAGTGCGGACAGGCCGAGGGGCTACACCTTC; CDR3aa: CAWSSADRPRGYTF; d_gene: TRBD1; j_gene: TRBJ1-2; v_gene: TRBV30; abundance: .
CDR3nt: TGTGCCAGCAGGACCTTCAGGTTCACGGGGTATGGCTACACCTTC; CDR3aa: CASRTFRFTGYGYTF; d_gene: .; j_gene: TRBJ1-2; v_gene: TRBV6-1; abundance: .
CDR3nt: TGTGCCAGCAGCCTCGGACAGCTCGGGGCTTTCTTT; CDR3aa: CASSLGQLGAFF; d_gene: .; j_gene: TRBJ1-1; v_gene: TRBV5-6; abundance: .
CDR3nt: TGTGCCAGCAGTGGCCTTCCACTAGCGGGGGGTTCGTTCTTC; CDR3aa: CASSGLPLAGGSFF; d_gene: TRBD2; j_gene: TRBJ2-1; v_gene: TRBV6-4; abundance: .
CDR3nt: TGTGCCAGCAGCGTAGGATGGGGGGGAGGCAATCAGCCCCAGCATTTT; CDR3aa: CASSVGWGGGNQPQHF; d_gene: .; j_gene: TRBJ1-5; v_gene: TRBV9; abundance: .
CDR3nt: TGCGCCAGCAGTCGGGTAGGGGGTCGGGAAAAACTGTTTTTT; CDR3aa: CASSRVGGREKLFF; d_gene: .; j_gene: TRBJ1-4; v_gene: TRBV5-1; abundance: .
CDR3nt: TGCGCCAGCAGCCCCTTTCCAGGGGCGGCGGCAACCGAGCAGTACTTC; CDR3aa: CASSPFPGAAATEQYF; d_gene: .; j_gene: TRBJ2-7; v_gene: TRBV5-1; abundance: .
CDR3nt: TGTGCCTGGAGTCCGGACAGGGCGGCGACTAATGAAAAACTGTTTTTT; CDR3aa: CAWSPDRAATNEKLFF; d_gene: TRBD1; j_gene: TRBJ1-4; v_gene: TRBV30; abundance: .
CDR3nt: TGTGCCAGCAGTCCCGACAGGGAGTATGGTGGCTACACCTTC; CDR3aa: CASSPDREYGGYTF; d_gene: TRBD1; j_gene: TRBJ1-2; v_gene: TRBV4-2; abundance: .
CDR3nt: TGTGCCAGCCAGCGGGAGGTGAGCAATGAGCAGTTCTTC; CDR3aa: CASQREVSNEQFF; d_gene: TRBD2; j_gene: TRBJ2-1; v_gene: TRBV6-1; abundance: medium-sized
CDR3nt: TGTGCCTGTCAAAGGAGCTCCTATAATTCACCCCTCCACTTT; CDR3aa: CACQRSSYNSPLHF; d_gene: .; j_gene: TRBJ1-6; v_gene: TRBV30; abundance: .
CDR3nt: TGTGCCAGCAGCTTAGATCCGCGCACTGAAGCTTTCTTT; CDR3aa: CASSLDPRTEAFF; d_gene: .; j_gene: TRBJ1-1; v_gene: TRBV11-3; abundance: .
CDR3nt: TGCGCCAGCAGCCAAGATCCTTGGGGAGGGGGAAGCACAGATACGCAGTATTTT; CDR3aa: CASSQDPWGGGSTDTQYF; d_gene: .; j_gene: TRBJ2-3; v_gene: TRBV4-3; abundance: .
CDR3nt: TGTGCCAGTAGTTCGGGGCGGGGGGCCGTGAAGAACACCGGGGAGCTGTTTTTT; CDR3aa: CASSSGRGAVKNTGELFF; d_gene: TRBD2; j_gene: TRBJ2-2; v_gene: TRBV19; abundance: .
CDR3nt: TGTGCCTGGAGACTAGGAAAAGAGACCCAGTACTTC; CDR3aa: CAWRLGKETQYF; d_gene: .; j_gene: TRBJ2-5; v_gene: TRBV30; abundance: .
CDR3nt: TGTGCCAGCAGCTTGGGGGGACTAGCGGGAGGGATTGGCTACGAGCAGTACTTC; CDR3aa: CASSLGGLAGGIGYEQYF; d_gene: TRBD2; j_gene: TRBJ2-7; v_gene: TRBV5-8; abundance: .
CDR3nt: TGTGCCACCAGCATCCAGGGGGGTCAGCCCCAGCATTTT; CDR3aa: CATSIQGGQPQHF; d_gene: TRBD1; j_gene: TRBJ1-5; v_gene: TRBV15; abundance: .
CDR3nt: TGTGCCAGCAGTTACATGGGACAGGGAGCGAATGAGCAGTTCTTC; CDR3aa: CASSYMGQGANEQFF; d_gene: TRBD1; j_gene: TRBJ2-1; v_gene: TRBV7-2; abundance: .
CDR3nt: TGTGCCAGTAGTATAGATAAAGCAGGGAGGCAGCCCCAGCATTTT; CDR3aa: CASSIDKAGRQPQHF; d_gene: .; j_gene: TRBJ1-5; v_gene: TRBV19; abundance: .
CDR3nt: TGCGCCAGCAGCTTGGCCGGGGGGAACAAACAAGAGACCCAGTACTTC; CDR3aa: CASSLAGGNKQETQYF; d_gene: TRBD2; j_gene: TRBJ2-5; v_gene: TRBV5-1; abundance: .
CDR3nt: TGTGCCAGCAGCTTACACTACGAGCAGTACTTC; CDR3aa: CASSLHYEQYF; d_gene: .; j_gene: TRBJ2-7; v_gene: TRBV13; abundance: .
CDR3nt: TGTGCCAGCAGCCAACATAGGGGGAGGGAATTCCCCCTCCACTTT; CDR3aa: CASSQHRGREFPLHF; d_gene: .; j_gene: TRBJ1-6; v_gene: TRBV4-2; abundance: .
CDR3nt: TGCGCCAGCAGCCTAATAGCCGGAGGGAGCGCCTACGAGCAGTACTTC; CDR3aa: CASSLIAGGSAYEQYF; d_gene: .; j_gene: TRBJ2-7; v_gene: TRBV5-1; abundance: .
CDR3nt: TGTGCCAGTAGCGCGGGAGACGGAACCTACGAGCAGTACTTC; CDR3aa: CASSAGDGTYEQYF; d_gene: TRBD2; j_gene: TRBJ2-7; v_gene: TRBV19; abundance: .
CDR3nt: TGCGCCAGCAGCTTGGTGGGACAGGGAAACACTGAAGCTTTCTTT; CDR3aa: CASSLVGQGNTEAFF; d_gene: TRBD1; j_gene: TRBJ1-1; v_gene: TRBV5-1; abundance: .
CDR3nt: TGTGCCAGCAGTTACTCGATACTAGCGGAAGAGACCCAGTACTTC; CDR3aa: CASSYSILAEETQYF; d_gene: TRBD2; j_gene: TRBJ2-5; v_gene: TRBV6-5; abundance: .
CDR3nt: TGTGCCAGCAGGGGGACAGGGAATAATGAGCAGTTCTTC; CDR3aa: CASRGTGNNEQFF; d_gene: TRBD1; j_gene: TRBJ2-1; v_gene: TRBV6-5; abundance: .
CDR3nt: TGCGCCAGCAGCCAGGGATACGGGGGGACCCAGTACTTC; CDR3aa: CASSQGYGGTQYF; d_gene: .; j_gene: TRBJ2-5; v_gene: TRBV5-1; abundance: .
CDR3nt: TGTGCCAGCAGCTTGGGAGGGTCTAACACTGAAGCTTTCTTT; CDR3aa: CASSLGGSNTEAFF; d_gene: .; j_gene: TRBJ1-1; v_gene: TRBV5-6; abundance: .